The 20 T cell receptor beta chains below all came from one sample that was sequenced in a study of T-cell reconstitution after alpha-beta-depleted transplantation in children. TCRbeta library preparation incorporated unique molecular identifiers. TCRdb ran MiXCR on the PCR reads and lists one entry per CDR3 protein. The repertoire holds about 1,000,000 distinct CDR3 sequences, with about 30% as singletons. The starting material was PBMCs, mostly from graft donor cells, obtained 360 days after TCRalphabeta/CD19-depleted stem cell transplant. These receptor sequences come from a boy less than two years old who had a stem cell transplant for SCID, so the T cells may come from the graft donor.

This clonotype came up a few times. Here the CDR3 DNA reads TGCGCCAGCAGCCTCGGGACTAGCGCGAACAATGAGCAGTTCTTC. Translating it yields CASSLGTSANNEQFF. This sequence joins TRBV5-1 and TRBJ2-1, with 10 bases lining up with TRBD2. Looked up from germline, CDR1 is SGHRS and CDR2 is YFSETQ. V lost 4 bases to trimming and J lost 5 bases; unmatched junction nucleotides: 6. The CDR3 runs 15 residues.

The gene calls are TRBV4-3 and TRBJ1-2; D is undetermined. Germline V gives CDR1 LGHNA, CDR2 YSLEER. V was pared by 4 bases and J by 5 bases, with 17 bases between. The CDR3 runs to 15 residues. The CDR3 reads CASSRERPTRYGYTF. CDR3 DNA sequence: TGCGCCAGCAGCCGAGAGAGACCGACTCGTTATGGCTACACCTTC.

This chain uses TRBV5-1 with TRBJ2-4; TRBD2 might be the D (5 bases). Trimming shortened V by 2 bases and J by 13 bases, and 16 bases separated the two germline ends. This CDR3 spans 13 amino acids. Germline CDR1 SGHRS, CDR2 YFSETQ. CDR3 DNA: TGCGCCAGCAGCTTCGAGGGTGTACTAGGGCAGTACTTC. Its protein is CASSFEGVLGQYF.

This clonotype is a singleton in its sample. V usage is TRBV12-3 or TRBV12-4 and J usage is TRBJ2-5, with 7 nucleotides matching TRBD2. The J segment lost 5 bases and the V segment lost 5 bases, leaving 14 bases of the junction unmatched. The CDR3 has 16 residues. For the CDR3, the DNA is TGTGCCAGCAGTCCCGGGGGGTCGGGGGGTCGGGAGACCCAGTACTTC. Translated: CASSPGGSGGRETQYF.

The count of this clonotype is one. The CDR3, as DNA: TGTGCCAGCAGTCAGGGGGGGGCCCCTCGGAGAGAGCAGTTCTTC. Protein sequence: CASSQGGAPRREQFF. V usage is TRBV12-3 or TRBV12-4 and J usage is TRBJ2-1, with D possibly called TRBD1 or TRBD2 (7 bases each). Trimming removed 5 bases from V and 10 bases from J, with 21 bases in between. The CDR3 totals 15 residues.

This clonotype appeared a single time. V gene TRBV5-1 combines with J gene TRBJ2-2, with TRBD1 matching 7 bases. This CDR3 is 14 amino acids long. Germline V gives CDR1 SGHRS, CDR2 YFSETQ. V lost 4 bases to trimming and J lost 6 bases; unmatched junction nucleotides: 6. The chain's CDR3 is CASSDREWAGELFF. CDR3 coding DNA: TGCGCCAGCAGCGACAGGGAATGGGCCGGGGAGCTGTTTTTT.

The table lists this clonotype with a few counts. The chain recombines TRBV4-1 with TRBJ1-3; D not resolved. The CDR3 is 18 residues long. Trimming removed 0 bases at V and 2 bases at J, with 17 bases between. Germline loops: CDR1 MGHRA, CDR2 YSYEKL. Written as DNA, the CDR3 is TGCGCCAGCAGCCAAGATCGCTGGGATTGGGCCCCTGGAAACACCATATATTTT. Translated, it gives CASSQDRWDWAPGNTIYF.

J is TRBJ2-1 and V is TRBV29-1; D not certain. V was shortened by 4 bases and J by 2 bases, with 6 bases between the two germline ends. The V gene's germline CDR1 is SQVTM and CDR2 ANQGSEA. The CDR3 sequence is 12 residues long. This CDR3 is CSVVGAYNEQFF. CDR3 in DNA: TGCAGCGTTGTGGGCGCCTACAATGAGCAGTTCTTC.

The chain is built from TRBV20-1 and TRBJ1-5; tentatively, D is TRBD1 (5 bases). Germline V gives CDR1 DFQATT, CDR2 SNEGSKA (reference sequence). The V end was cut by 0 bases, the J end by 3 bases, with 12 bases between. The CDR3 has 15 amino acids. The CDR3 DNA reads TGCAGTGCTAGAGAAGCGGGACCGCACAATCAGCCCCAGCATTTT. This gives the protein CSAREAGPHNQPQHF.

This clonotype appeared a single time. The chain joins TRBV5-6 to TRBJ2-1; a possible D gene is TRBD2 (6 bases). The germline V gene has CDR1 SGHDT and CDR2 YYEEEE. The CDR3 is 16 amino acids. Trimming left V 5 bases short and J 0 bases short, with 15 bases between. The CDR3 DNA follows: TGTGCCAGCAGTCCGGGGGAGCCTAACTCCTACAATGAGCAGTTCTTC. Translating it yields CASSPGEPNSYNEQFF.

This clonotype was counted once. This chain's CDR3 is CASGGDGEKLFF. The CDR3 coding sequence is TGTGCCAGCGGGGGGGACGGTGAAAAACTGTTTTTT. V is TRBV2 and J is TRBJ1-4; TRBD1 is a possible D gene (5 bases). V shed 8 bases and J shed 7 bases, with 11 bases lying between them. The CDR3 consists of 12 residues. Germline loops: CDR1 SNHLY, CDR2 FYNNEI. The full variable domain, rest sourced from reference TRBV2 and TRBJ1-4, is EPEVTQTPSHQVTQMGQEVILRCVPISNHLYFYWYRQILGQKVEFLVSFYNNEISEKSEIFDDQFSVERPDGSNFTLKIRSTKLEDSAMYFCASGGDGEKLFFGSGTQLSVL.

The chain has TRBV11-2 and TRBJ2-7, with 10 bases aligning to TRBD1. From germline, CDR1 is SGHAT and CDR2 FQNNGV. The J segment lost 7 bases and the V segment lost 5 bases, leaving 11 bases of the junction unmatched. The CDR3 covers 15 residues. Here the CDR3 DNA reads TGTGCCAGCAGCCCTCGACAGGGGGCGGCGGAAGAGCAGTACTTC. Translating it yields CASSPRQGAAEEQYF.

This clonotype has a count of ten or more. The CDR3 is CASSPDRAGGYEQYF. CDR3 DNA: TGTGCCAGCAGTCCTGACAGGGCGGGTGGTTACGAGCAGTACTTC. The V and J genes are TRBV12-3 or TRBV12-4 and TRBJ2-7; 7 bases align to TRBD1. This CDR3 comprises 15 residues. The J segment lost 4 bases and the V segment lost 5 bases, leaving 11 bases of the junction unmatched.

The chain combines TRBV20-1 with TRBJ2-1; the D gene could be TRBD1 or TRBD2 (5 bases each). In germline, CDR1 is DFQATT, CDR2 SNEGSKA (reference sequence). The CDR3 sequence is 16 residues long. V lost 0 bases to trimming and J lost 6 bases, with 18 bases between them. The chain's CDR3 is CSAREWGRVRGNEQFF. CDR3 nucleotides: TGCAGTGCTAGAGAATGGGGCCGGGTACGGGGCAATGAGCAGTTCTTC.

This clonotype has just a few counts. The chain joins TRBV2 to TRBJ2-1; D might be TRBD1 (5 bases). The CDR3 runs to 17 residues. Trimming removed 3 bases from V and 0 bases from J, with 15 bases in between. Per the germline V gene, CDR1 is SNHLY and CDR2 is FYNNEI. In DNA, the CDR3 is TGTGCCAGCAGTGAGCCTGGCAGGGTAAGCTCCTACAATGAGCAGTTCTTC. It encodes CASSEPGRVSSYNEQFF. Full variable domain (missing parts from reference TRBV2 and TRBJ2-1): EPEVTQTPSHQVTQMGQEVILRCVPISNHLYFYWYRQILGQKVEFLVSFYNNEISEKSEIFDDQFSVERPDGSNFTLKIRSTKLEDSAMYFCASSEPGRVSSYNEQFFGPGTRLTVL.

Many counts were recorded for this clonotype. The chain employs TRBV20-1 and TRBJ1-5; D perhaps matches TRBD1 (5 bases). The V gene lost 3 bases and the J gene lost 3 bases, with 12 bases spanning the gap. The CDR3 runs 14 residues. In germline, CDR1 is DFQATT, CDR2 SNEGSKA (reference sequence). CDR3 sequence (DNA): TGCAGTGCTAGGGATCAGGGCCCCAATCAGCCCCAGCATTTT. Its translation is CSARDQGPNQPQHF.

The V gene is TRBV7-2, the J gene TRBJ1-2, with D possibly matching TRBD1 (5 bases). Trimming took 7 bases from V and 2 from J, leaving 11 bases between them. CDR1 and CDR2 from the germline V gene are SGHTA and FQGNSA. CDR3 length equals 13 residues. The CDR3 bases are TGTGCCAGCACCTCAGGGACCAACTATGGCTACACCTTC. Its protein is CASTSGTNYGYTF.

The chain employs TRBV11-2 and TRBJ2-5; tentative D call: TRBD2 (5 bases). Germline loops: CDR1 SGHAT, CDR2 FQNNGV. The CDR3 sequence is 14 residues long. Trimming pared 8 bases from V and 9 bases from J, leaving 22 bases between. CDR3 nucleotide sequence: TGTGCCAGCCAGGCCGATTATCTGGCCGGGGCCCAGTACTTC. It codes for CASQADYLAGAQYF.

This clonotype came up a few times. The chain uses TRBV7-2 and TRBJ2-4; 8 bases agree with TRBD1. Germline V CDR1 and CDR2: SGHTA, FQGNSA. This CDR3 is built from 16 residues. Trimming cost V 5 bases and J 2 bases; bases outside gene matches: 8. The DNA for the CDR3 is TGTGCCAGCAGCCCCGACAGGGGCCTCCCCAAAAACATTCAGTACTTC. The encoded protein is CASSPDRGLPKNIQYF.

This rearrangement joins TRBV4-3 to TRBJ2-1; D remains ambiguous. V shed 0 bases and J shed 8 bases, with 17 bases lying between them. Germline CDR1 LGHNA, CDR2 YSLEER. CDR3 size: 16 residues. In nucleotides, the CDR3 is TGCGCCAGCAGCCAAGATCTGGTGTCGAATGATTATGAGCAGTTCTTC. Its protein is CASSQDLVSNDYEQFF.